Listed below are T cell receptor beta chains from one sample, sequenced in a study of cytomegalovirus exposure and HLA in healthy donors. TCRdb keeps only in-frame clones here, not all; method: immunoSEQ multiplex PCR. The repertoire holds a few hundred thousand clones, with 88% as singletons. Material: PBMCs. The receptors stem from a man in his thirties or forties in good health and CMV-seronegative. The CDR3 runs from the conserved cysteine through the conserved F or W. A D gene is named only where the DNA matches it firmly. Size values are once, few and many counts, or a class for expanded clones, and some rows have none.

D	V	size	J	DNA	CDR3
TRBD1	TRBV28	-	TRBJ1-2	TGTGCCAGCAGTTTATTAGCCAGGGGGCCAGGGGGCTACACCTTC	CASSLLARGPGGYTF
-	TRBV4-1	-	TRBJ2-7	TGCGCCAGCAGCCTTAGACGGGGCTACGAGCAGTACTTC	CASSLRRGYEQYF
TRBD1	TRBV19	-	TRBJ2-7	TGTGCCAGTAGGCAAGCCGCAGGGGGTGGTTACGAGCAGTACTTC	CASRQAAGGGYEQYF
TRBD2	TRBV27	-	TRBJ2-5	TGTGCCAGCAGTCTCCTAAGTAGCGGGGGGGCCGGGGAGACCCAGTACTTC	CASSLLSSGGAGETQYF
-	TRBV19	-	TRBJ1-1	TGTGCCAGTAGTATTCAGGGTCCGAACACTGAAGCTTTCTTT	CASSIQGPNTEAFF
TRBD1	TRBV10-1	-	TRBJ1-2	TGCGCCAGCAGTGAGTCCGGCAGGGGGTATGGCTACACCTTC	CASSESGRGYGYTF
-	TRBV6-4	-	TRBJ1-2	TGTGCCAGCAGTGAGGGACTATTTAACTATGGCTACACCTTC	CASSEGLFNYGYTF
TRBD1	TRBV18	-	TRBJ1-1	TGTGCCAGCTCACCGTTGGGACAGCGATTGAACACTGAAGCTTTCTTT	CASSPLGQRLNTEAFF
-	TRBV6-6	-	TRBJ1-5	TGTGCCAGCAGCAACAGGGTTTGGCCCCAGCATTTT	CASSNRVWPQHF
-	TRBV7-6	-	TRBJ1-1	TGTGCCAGCAGCTTAACCGGGGAGTGGGGGAACACTGAAGCTTTCTTT	CASSLTGEWGNTEAFF
-	TRBV19	-	TRBJ1-3	TGTGCCAGTCTTACAGGCTCTACTGGAAACACCATATATTTT	CASLTGSTGNTIYF
-	TRBV9	-	TRBJ1-1	TGTGCCAGCAGCGTAGGTCGGGGGAACACTGAAGCTTTCTTT	CASSVGRGNTEAFF
-	TRBV19	-	TRBJ2-7	TGTGCCAGTAGGCTCGACGACAGGTCCCACGAGCAGTACTTC	CASRLDDRSHEQYF
-	TRBV6-1	-	TRBJ1-2	TGTGCCAGCAGGGATACAGGGTTCTATGGCTACACCTTC	CASRDTGFYGYTF
TRBD1	TRBV6-5	-	TRBJ1-4	TGTGCCAGCACCACTCGACAGGGCGATGAAAAACTGTTTTTT	CASTTRQGDEKLFF
-	TRBV29-1	-	TRBJ2-5	TGCAGCGCCGAGGCGTTGGAGACCCAGTACTTC	CSAEALETQYF
-	TRBV27	-	TRBJ2-3	TGTGCCAGCAGCCAGGGTGATACGCAGTATTTT	CASSQGDTQYF
TRBD1	TRBV2	-	TRBJ1-1	TGTGCCAGCAGTGAACTCCCGGGACAGATGAACACTGAAGCTTTCTTT	CASSELPGQMNTEAFF
-	TRBV2	-	TRBJ1-2	TGTGCCAGCAGCGAAGCGCTTAGTGTCAGGAAATATGGCTACACCTTC	CASSEALSVRKYGYTF
TRBD2	TRBV4-2	-	TRBJ2-3	TGTGCCAGCAGCCAGCTGAGGGGACTAGCGGGGGGGAGTACTAGCACAGATACGCAGTATTTT	CASSQLRGLAGGSTSTDTQYF
TRBD1	TRBV29-1	-	TRBJ2-7	TGCAGCGTTGTCGAAGACAGGGGGCTTGACGAGCAGTACTTC	CSVVEDRGLDEQYF
-	TRBV2	once	TRBJ2-2	TGTGCGGAAGGCAGGCGGAACACCGGGGAGCTGTTTTTT	CAEGRRNTGELFF
TRBD2	TRBV29-1	-	TRBJ2-1	TGCAGCGTTGTGGGACTAGCGGGGGGCTCCTACAATGAGCAGTTCTTC	CSVVGLAGGSYNEQFF
TRBD1	TRBV12-5	once	TRBJ2-7	TGTGCTAGTGGCCCAGGACAGGGCCTAACCTACGAGCAGTACTTC	CASGPGQGLTYEQYF
-	TRBV6-1	-	TRBJ1-2	TGTGCCAGCAGTGACCTCGGGTATTCAGGGGTGAATTATGGCTACACCTTC	CASSDLGYSGVNYGYTF
-	TRBV4-1	-	TRBJ1-4	TGCGCCAGCAGCCAAGAAAAGTCAGAGGGTCAGCTGTTTTTT	CASSQEKSEGQLFF
TRBD1	TRBV6-1	-	TRBJ2-7	TGTGCCAGCAGTGTGCGGACAGGGGATAGCTACGAGCAGTACTTC	CASSVRTGDSYEQYF
TRBD2	TRBV5-6	-	TRBJ2-3	TGTGCCAGCAGCTTTTCAGCGGGGGGCTCAGATACGCAGTATTTT	CASSFSAGGSDTQYF
-	TRBV2	-	TRBJ1-6	TGTGCCAGCAACCCGTGGTCTACAGGGAATTCACCCCTCCACTTT	CASNPWSTGNSPLHF
TRBD1	TRBV10-1	once	TRBJ1-6	TGCGCCAGCAGGGGGACAGGGAACTCACCCCTCCACTTT	CASRGTGNSPLHF
TRBD2	TRBV11-3	-	TRBJ2-5	TGTGCCAGCAGCCTGACTAGCGGGGGCGTAGAGACCCAGTACTTC	CASSLTSGGVETQYF